The present TCR beta chain was sequenced within a study of T cells after yellow fever vaccination. Broader study findings: Most clones from primary vaccination resurfaced after the booster (around 97% CD4, around 91% CD8). Researchers cautioned that FACS-sorted repertoires could harbor abundant clonotypes contaminating from the bulk population.

On this clonotype itself: The antigen is unknown.

Template switching by 5'RACE produced TCR cDNA, adding a universal primer site and UMIs. TCRdb reanalysed the 5' RACE reads using MiXCR and keeps one entry per CDR3 protein. The table records 300,000 to 400,000 distinct CDR3 sequences, approximately 12% of them present only once. Sequencing used CD4+ T cells sorted from PBMCs, obtained 15 days after the yellow fever booster vaccination. The TCR originated in a man aged 18 to 29 who received the YFV17D yellow fever vaccine.

The CDR3 DNA follows: TGTGCCACCAGCAGAGGGGGGGTTGGAGAGACCCAGTACTTC. This encodes CATSRGGVGETQYF. The chain is built from TRBV15 and TRBJ2-5; tentatively, D is TRBD2 (6 bases). The CDR3 is 14 residues long. CDR1 LNHNV and CDR2 YYDKDF come from the germline V gene (reference sequence). V was pared by 1 base and J by 4 bases, with 10 bases between.